The T cell receptor (beta chain) described here comes from a study of breast tumors, draining lymph nodes, adjacent tissues. About this clonotype itself: Its antigen is unknown. One junction end does not reproduce the germline sequence, and a read error may be involved.

TCRdb re-derived calls from the multiplex PCR reads in MiXCR, one entry per CDR3 protein. Altogether tens of thousands of distinct CDR3 sequences are present, 25% to 35% being singletons, with the ten largest covering around 8.1%. This CDR3 has 13 residues. Per the germline V gene, CDR1 is SGHTA and CDR2 is FQGTGA. The study's findings and limits: Tumor T cell lymph node origin was a supported hypothesis, not proven. Luminal-like breast cancer showed significantly greater tumor-nontumor repertoire similarity than basal-like breast cancer did.

Breast cancer patients provided tissue from their axillary draining lymph nodes. Sequenced sample: axillary lymph node tissue. This rearrangement joins TRBV7-3 to TRBJ2-7; D is unclear. This clonotype was obtained from a female donor with breast cancer. Some clones in this sample may be carry-over from other donors' samples. As DNA, the CDR3 is TGTGCCGGCAGCTTCGGCAATTCCTACGAGCAGTACTTT. Translating gives CAGSFGNSYEQYF.